This T cell receptor beta chain derives from a study of cytomegalovirus exposure and HLA in healthy donors. Study-wide points: Analyzed later, most CMV-associated TCR beta chains appeared HLA-restricted.

Primers: 60 Vbeta forward and 13 Jbeta reverse. Sequencing used immunoSEQ multiplex PCR; TCRdb keeps in-frame clones, though not all of them. Among about 140,000 clones listed, around 80% were seen once. Points on this clone: Its specificity is unknown.

As for the donors, each was a healthy bone marrow donor. Donors had nominal health at sampling but likely had unrecorded immune exposures. CDR3 length: 19 amino acids. The germline V gene has CDR1 ENHRY and CDR2 SYGVKD. Trimming took 3 bases from V and 0 from J; bases not matched to a gene: 10. The sequencing input was PBMCs. The sequence was obtained from a female donor in good health and CMV-seronegative. J is TRBJ2-6 and V is TRBV10-3; 8 nucleotides agree with TRBD1. The DNA of the CDR3 is TGTGCCATCAGTGACGGCAGGGGGCGAGGGGTCTCTGGGGCCAACGTCCTGACTTTC. The encoded protein is CAISDGRGRGVSGANVLTF.